Presented here are 23 T cell receptor beta chains from one specimen sequenced in a study of shared clonotypes between healthy human individuals. Naive-designated CD8 cells lacked CD45RO, were positively enriched for CCR7, and omitted terminally differentiated effector memory CD45RA+ cells. Here immunoSEQ multiplex PCR was the method, and the copy in TCRdb shows in-frame clones only, minus some. This sample has about 800,000 clones, with 96% found just once. Sequenced: naive CD8+ T cells sorted from blood. The receptor set was obtained from a man younger than 45 in good health.

V gene TRBV5-1 combines with J gene TRBJ1-4; D uncertain. Germline V gives CDR1 SGHRS, CDR2 YFSETQ. V was pared by 5 bases and J by 2 bases, with 13 bases between. The CDR3 is made up of 15 amino acids. The CDR3 reads CASSPEGGTNEKLFF. In DNA form, the CDR3 reads TGCGCCAGCAGTCCAGAGGGTGGGACTAATGAAAAACTGTTTTTT.

The genes are TRBV7-6 and TRBJ2-5; D remains unclear. The germline V gene has CDR1 SGHVS and CDR2 FNYEAQ. V dropped 5 bases and J dropped 4 bases, with 14 bases sitting between them. This CDR3 region has 14 residues. CDR3 in DNA: TGTGCCAGCAGCATTTCAAGTGGCCCAGAGACCCAGTACTTC. Residues: CASSISSGPETQYF.

The chain carries TRBV27 and TRBJ2-1; TRBD1 or TRBD2 may be the D gene (5 bases each). V lost 5 bases to trimming and J lost 8 bases, with 13 bases between them. Germline lookup yields CDR1 MNHEY and CDR2 SMNVEV (reference sequence). The CDR3 has 13 residues. CDR3 region: CASSLTGGDEQFF. CDR3 coding DNA: TGTGCCAGCAGTCTAACAGGAGGCGATGAGCAGTTCTTC.

A word on this clone: Its ends do not fully match the called genes, so a read error is possible. This sequence joins TRBV27 and TRBJ2-1; TRBD2 aligns across 12 bases. This CDR3 is 14 amino acids long. The germline gives CDR1 MNHEY, CDR2 SMNVEV (reference sequence). CDR3 loop: CASSFQWTSGELIF. In DNA, the CDR3 is TGTGCCAGCAGTTTCCAATGGACTAGCGGGGAGCTGATCTTC.

This sequence joins TRBV5-8 and TRBJ1-1, with 10 nucleotides matching TRBD1. This CDR3 spans 14 amino acids. Germline loops: CDR1 SGHTS, CDR2 YDEGEE. Trimming cost V 3 bases and J 5 bases; bases outside gene matches: 4. DNA of the CDR3: TGTGCCAGCAGCTACGGGACAGGGGAAACTGAAGCTTTCTTT. Translated: CASSYGTGETEAFF.

This clone has just one count. The chain employs TRBV27 and TRBJ1-5; tentatively, D is TRBD1 (5 bases). The CDR3 spans 15 residues. CDR1 and CDR2 from the germline V gene are MNHEY and SMNVEV (reference sequence). V was clipped by 6 bases and J by 0 bases, with 12 bases between them. The CDR3 DNA reads as TGTGCCAGCAGAGGGACGTACTATAGCAATCAGCCCCAGCATTTT. Translated, it gives CASRGTYYSNQPQHF.

J is TRBJ2-2 and V is TRBV27; 11 positions agree with TRBD1. Germline loops: CDR1 MNHEY, CDR2 SMNVEV (reference sequence). The CDR3 has 17 residues. Losses at the gene ends were 2 bases for V and 4 bases for J; bases not matched to a gene: 6. The chain's CDR3 is CASSLRSGTGGTGELFF. The CDR3 DNA sequence: TGTGCCAGCAGTTTACGTTCCGGGACAGGGGGCACCGGGGAGCTGTTTTTT.

The V gene is TRBV29-1, the J gene TRBJ2-1, with unresolved D. Germline-derived CDR1 and CDR2 are SQVTM and ANQGSEA. This CDR3 contains 14 residues. With 7 bases removed from V and 9 bases from J, the gap between germline ends came to 22 bases. The CDR3 sequence is CSAERLLAKSEQFF. In nucleotides, the CDR3 is TGCAGCGCCGAGAGACTGCTGGCCAAGAGTGAGCAGTTCTTC.

This clone was counted once. The gene calls are TRBV7-2 and TRBJ2-7; D remains unclear. V lost 1 base, J lost 1 base, and 8 bases lay in between. The germline V gene has CDR1 SGHTA and CDR2 FQGNSA. The CDR3 runs to 14 residues. The CDR3 is CASSLDDRSYEQYF. CDR3 bases: TGTGCCAGCAGCTTAGACGACCGATCCTACGAGCAGTACTTC.

V and J are TRBV2 and TRBJ2-1; TRBD2 aligns across 12 bases. Germline V CDR1 and CDR2: SNHLY, FYNNEI. The CDR3 is 11 residues long. Losses at the gene ends were 8 bases for V and 15 bases for J; bases not matched to a gene: 5. CDR3 nucleotides: TGTGCCAGCCCACTAGCGGGAGGCGGGTTCTTC. It yields the protein CASPLAGGGFF.

The gene calls are TRBV7-2 and TRBJ1-3; 10 bases map to TRBD1. This CDR3 comprises 15 residues. V lost 5 bases to trimming and J lost 2 bases; unmatched junction nucleotides: 3. Germline assignment: CDR1 SGHTA and CDR2 FQGNSA. Written as DNA, the CDR3 is TGTGCCAGCAGCACCGGGACAGGGGCTGGAAACACCATATATTTT. Amino acid sequence: CASSTGTGAGNTIYF.

The chain combines TRBV29-1 with TRBJ2-7; D unclear. Trimming left V 0 bases short and J 4 bases short, with 13 bases between. The germline CDR1 and CDR2 sequences are SQVTM and ANQGSEA. CDR3 length: 14 amino acids. CDR3 nucleotides: TGCAGCGTTGAAGAGACAACATCTGGGTACGAGCAGTACTTC. It yields the protein CSVEETTSGYEQYF.

V usage is TRBV27 and J usage is TRBJ2-7, with D possibly matching TRBD2 (6 bases). The germline CDR1 and CDR2 sequences are MNHEY and SMNVEV (reference sequence). Trimming shortened V by 2 bases and J by 6 bases, and 11 bases separated the two germline ends. CDR3 length: 13 residues. Here the CDR3 DNA reads TGTGCCAGCAGTTTAACTAGCTTATTCGAGCAGTACTTC. It yields the protein CASSLTSLFEQYF.

The chain recombines TRBV5-1 with TRBJ2-7, with 9 bases identical to TRBD2. The CDR3 has 17 amino acids. V lost 2 bases, J lost 3 bases, and 12 bases stayed unmatched. The germline V gene encodes CDR1 SGHRS and CDR2 YFSETQ. The CDR3 region has the DNA TGCGCCAGCAGCTTCCGCTCTAGCGGGGAAAGGATCTACGAGCAGTACTTC. Protein: CASSFRSSGERIYEQYF.

This clone was recorded once. V usage is TRBV7-9 and J usage is TRBJ2-7; D is ambiguous. The germline V gene has CDR1 SEHNR and CDR2 FQNEAQ (reference sequence). The CDR3 contains 15 residues. The V and J ends lost 5 bases and 2 bases respectively, with 16 bases between them. The CDR3 protein is CASSHTELLTYEQYF. The CDR3 nucleotides are TGTGCCAGCAGCCACACAGAGCTACTTACCTACGAGCAGTACTTC.

This clone was seen once. The chain combines TRBV10-2 with TRBJ1-2; 7 positions match TRBD1. CDR3 length: 13 amino acids. V lost 6 bases to trimming and J lost 6 bases; unmatched junction nucleotides: 7. Germline V gene lookup returns CDR1 WSHSY and CDR2 SAAADI. The CDR3 DNA reads as TGCGCCAGCAGCGGGGACAGCTCGGATGGCTACACCTTC. Residues: CASSGDSSDGYTF.

With regard to this clone: The sample carries other DNA sequences with the same CDR3. This chain joins TRBV15 and TRBJ1-3, with a tentative D call TRBD1 (5 bases). V lost 0 bases to trimming and J lost 4 bases, with 10 bases between them. The germline gives CDR1 LNHNV, CDR2 YYDKDF (reference sequence). This CDR3 comprises 15 residues. The DNA for the CDR3 is TGTGCCACCAGCAGAGATCTAGGGGCCGGAAACACCATATATTTT. Amino acid sequence: CATSRDLGAGNTIYF.

Remarks on this clone: This CDR3 is also generated by other DNA sequences in the sample. V is TRBV7-3 and J is TRBJ2-6; D unresolved. This CDR3 region has 13 residues. V shed 2 bases and J shed 4 bases, with 3 bases lying between them. Germline V gives CDR1 SGHTA, CDR2 FQGTGA. CDR3: CASSLAGANVLTF. The CDR3 nucleotides are TGTGCCAGCAGCTTAGCAGGGGCCAACGTCCTGACTTTC. Filled out from reference TRBV7-3 and TRBJ2-6, the complete variable domain reads GAGVSQTPSNKVTEKGKYVELRCDPISGHTALYWYRQSLGQGPEFLIYFQGTGAADDSGLPNDRFFAVRPEGSVSTLKIQRTERGDSAVYLCASSLAGANVLTFGAGSRLTVL.

V and J are TRBV13 and TRBJ2-7, with 7 bases aligning to TRBD2. This CDR3 contains 15 residues. The V segment lost 5 bases and the J segment 1 base; nucleotides outside the gene matches: 8. Germline V gives CDR1 PRHDT, CDR2 FYEKMQ (reference sequence). The CDR3 DNA sequence: TGTGCCAGCAGCCCTCTAGCGGAGGGGTCCTACGAGCAGTACTTC. It yields the protein CASSPLAEGSYEQYF.

V and J are TRBV25-1 and TRBJ1-3; tentative D call: TRBD1 (5 bases). The CDR3 spans 17 residues. With 4 bases removed from V and 0 bases from J, the gap between germline ends came to 16 bases. The V gene's germline CDR1 is MGHDK and CDR2 SYGVNS. The CDR3, as DNA: TGTGCCAGCAGTGGGACATCTTTGGATCACTCTGGAAACACCATATATTTT. Its translation is CASSGTSLDHSGNTIYF.

The rearrangement links TRBV7-6 to TRBJ2-2; 8 bases are shared with TRBD1. J lost 5 bases, V lost 5 bases, and 4 bases had no gene match. CDR1 SGHVS and CDR2 FNYEAQ come from the germline V gene. This CDR3 contains 14 residues. The chain's CDR3 is CASSLTGETGELFF. In DNA form, the CDR3 reads TGTGCCAGCAGCCTGACAGGGGAGACCGGGGAGCTGTTTTTT.

Regarding this clone: Other nucleotide sequences from this sample produce the same CDR3. J is TRBJ2-2 and V is TRBV9; no firm D call. This CDR3 comprises 12 residues. Per the germline V gene, CDR1 is SGDLS and CDR2 is YYNGEE. Trimming left V 1 base short and J 6 bases short, with 4 bases between. CDR3 protein: CASSVLPGELFF. The CDR3 region has the DNA TGTGCCAGCAGCGTATTACCCGGGGAGCTGTTTTTT.

CDR3 protein: CSVWGQTGELFF. CDR3 bases: TGCAGCGTTTGGGGACAGACCGGGGAGCTGTTTTTT. V and J are TRBV29-1 and TRBJ2-2; 7 nucleotides align to TRBD1. Germline V gene lookup returns CDR1 SQVTM and CDR2 ANQGSEA. The CDR3 is made up of 12 amino acids. Trimming at V came to 5 bases and at J to 5 bases, leaving 2 bases not matched to a gene.